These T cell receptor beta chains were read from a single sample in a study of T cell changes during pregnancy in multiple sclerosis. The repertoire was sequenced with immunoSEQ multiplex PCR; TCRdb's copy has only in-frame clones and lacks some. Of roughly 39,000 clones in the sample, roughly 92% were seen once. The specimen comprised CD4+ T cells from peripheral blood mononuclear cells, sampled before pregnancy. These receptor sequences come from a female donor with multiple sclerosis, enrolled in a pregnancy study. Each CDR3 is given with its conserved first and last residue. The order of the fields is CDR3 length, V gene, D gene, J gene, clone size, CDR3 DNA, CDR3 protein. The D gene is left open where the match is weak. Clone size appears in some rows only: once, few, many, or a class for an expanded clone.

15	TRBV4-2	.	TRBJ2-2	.	TGTGCCAGCAGCCAAGATTTGGGGCAAGGAGGGGAGCTGTTTTTT	CASSQDLGQGGELFF
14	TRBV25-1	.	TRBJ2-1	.	TGTGCCAGCAGGACGGGAAGCTCCTACAATGAGCAGTTCTTC	CASRTGSSYNEQFF
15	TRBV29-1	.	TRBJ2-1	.	TGCAGCGTTACCGACACCCTATCATTCGACAATGAGCAGTTCTTC	CSVTDTLSFDNEQFF
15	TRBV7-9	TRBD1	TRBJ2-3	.	TGTGCCAGCAGCTTGGGACAGGGAGGAACAGATACGCAGTATTTT	CASSLGQGGTDTQYF
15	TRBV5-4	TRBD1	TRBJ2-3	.	TGTGCCTTGGGGCGGGACAGGGAGGGCACAGATACGCAGTATTTT	CALGRDREGTDTQYF
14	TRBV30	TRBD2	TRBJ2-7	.	TGTGCCTGGAGTGTGAGCGGGAGGGTGGGAGAGCAGTACTTC	CAWSVSGRVGEQYF
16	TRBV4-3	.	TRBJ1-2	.	TGCGCCAGCAGCCAAGATCCCCGAGATGGGCCTTTTGGCTACACCTTC	CASSQDPRDGPFGYTF
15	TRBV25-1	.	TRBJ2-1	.	TGTGCCAGCAGTGGGAGGATACCAAGCTACAATGAGCAGTTCTTC	CASSGRIPSYNEQFF
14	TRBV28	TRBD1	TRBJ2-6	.	TGTGCCGTCCAAGGGGGCCCTGGGGCCAACGTCCTGACTTTC	CAVQGGPGANVLTF
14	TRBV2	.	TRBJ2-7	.	TGTGCCAGCGACCCCCGGGACACAACCTACGAGCAGTACTTC	CASDPRDTTYEQYF
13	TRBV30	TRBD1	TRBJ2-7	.	TGTGCCTGGAACAGGGGTGGGACCTACGAGCAGTACTTC	CAWNRGGTYEQYF
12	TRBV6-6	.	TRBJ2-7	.	TGTGCCAGCAGTTATGGAGGGTTGGTGCAGTACTTC	CASSYGGLVQYF
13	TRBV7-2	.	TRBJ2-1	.	TGTGCCAGCAGTCTTAATGAGGGCGGTGAGCAGTTCTTC	CASSLNEGGEQFF
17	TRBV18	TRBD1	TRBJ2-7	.	TGTGCCAGCTCACCAAACCCGGGACAGGAGGACCCCTACGAGCAGTACTTC	CASSPNPGQEDPYEQYF
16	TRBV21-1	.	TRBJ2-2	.	TGTGCCAGCAGCAATTGGAGACGCTCGAACACCGGGGAGCTGTTTTTT	CASSNWRRSNTGELFF
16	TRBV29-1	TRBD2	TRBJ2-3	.	TGCAGCGCCGCCCATGCAAGCGGGAGGAATACAGATACGCAGTATTTT	CSAAHASGRNTDTQYF
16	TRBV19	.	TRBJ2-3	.	TGTGCCAGTAGCCCTAACGGATGGGGAGACACAGATACGCAGTATTTT	CASSPNGWGDTDTQYF
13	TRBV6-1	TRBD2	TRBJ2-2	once	TGTGCCAGCACTAGCGGCGACACCGGGGAGCTGTTTTTT	CASTSGDTGELFF